This is a list of T cell receptor beta chains from one sample in a study of T cells in Graves' hyperthyroidism and ophthalmopathy. TCRdb re-called the multiplex PCR reads with MiXCR, one entry per CDR3 protein. This sample has about 560,000 distinct CDR3 sequences, with approximately 15% found just once. The sequencing input was blood. Every receptor here comes from a woman younger than 35 with Graves' hyperthyroidism. Each CDR3 is given with its conserved first and last residue. The D gene is left open where the match is weak. Some rows mark clone size as missing; the rest say once, few, many or name a class of expanded clone.

V gene	clone size	D gene	J gene	CDR3 protein	CDR3 DNA
TRBV7-9	few	TRBD1	TRBJ1-1	CASSPSGTGDWNTEAFF	TGTGCCAGCAGTCCATCCGGGACAGGGGACTGGAACACTGAAGCTTTCTTT
TRBV6-1	NA	NA	TRBJ1-2	CASSEQPYGYTF	TGTGCCAGCAGTGAACAGCCCTATGGCTACACCTTC
TRBV7-2	few	NA	TRBJ1-5	CASSPQVLGNQPQHF	TGTGCCAGCAGTCCACAGGTCCTGGGGAATCAGCCCCAGCATTTT
TRBV20-1	many	TRBD2	TRBJ2-3	CSARSGISTDTQYF	TGCAGTGCTCGGAGCGGGATCAGCACAGATACGCAGTATTTT
TRBV4-1	many	TRBD2	TRBJ2-7	CASSPTSVHEQYF	TGCGCCAGCAGCCCAACTAGCGTCCACGAGCAGTACTTC
TRBV5-1	many	NA	TRBJ1-2	CATRASGANYGYTF	TGCGCCACAAGGGCCTCGGGGGCTAACTATGGCTACACCTTC
TRBV12-3/TRBV12-4	many	NA	TRBJ1-6	CASSLDRGSPLHF	TGTGCCAGCAGTTTAGATCGGGGTTCACCCCTCCACTTT
TRBV5-1	NA	TRBD1	TRBJ1-3	CASSPGTAVGNTIYF	TGCGCCAGCAGCCCGGGGACAGCGGTTGGAAACACCATATATTTT
TRBV7-9	NA	TRBD2	TRBJ2-5	CASGEVSGGADSETQYF	TGTGCCAGCGGAGAGGTCAGCGGGGGGGCCGATTCGGAGACCCAGTACTTC
TRBV27	many	NA	TRBJ2-1	CASSFRTEYNEQFF	TGTGCCAGCAGTTTTCGGACAGAATACAATGAGCAGTTCTTC
TRBV7-9	many	TRBD1	TRBJ1-4	CASSLTGETNEKLFF	TGTGCCAGCAGCTTAACAGGGGAAACTAATGAAAAACTGTTTTTT
TRBV2	NA	NA	TRBJ2-5	CANSEGETQYF	TGTGCCAATTCCGAGGGAGAGACCCAGTACTTC
TRBV29-1	NA	TRBD2	TRBJ2-7	CSVDLAGSYEQYF	TGCAGCGTTGACCTAGCGGGAAGCTACGAGCAGTACTTC
TRBV20-1	NA	NA	TRBJ2-7	CSARVGRGAYEQYF	TGCAGTGCTAGAGTCGGCAGGGGTGCGTACGAGCAGTACTTC
TRBV2	many	TRBD1	TRBJ1-1	CASSYRGLGSTEAFF	TGTGCCAGCAGCTACAGGGGGCTCGGGAGCACTGAAGCTTTCTTT
TRBV9	NA	NA	TRBJ1-5	CASSGGAEPNPNQPQHF	TGTGCCAGCAGCGGTGGAGCAGAACCTAATCCAAATCAGCCCCAGCATTTT
TRBV6-2/TRBV6-3	NA	TRBD1	TRBJ2-7	CASSYTGTGYNEQYF	TGTGCCAGCAGTTACACGGGGACAGGGTACAATGAGCAGTACTTC
TRBV24-1	few	NA	TRBJ1-5	CATSDANQPQHF	TGTGCCACCAGTGATGCTAATCAGCCCCAGCATTTT
TRBV14	NA	TRBD1	TRBJ1-6	CASSQRTGYNSPLHF	TGTGCCAGCAGCCAACGGACAGGGTATAATTCACCCCTCCACTTT
TRBV5-4	few	TRBD2	TRBJ2-2	CASSFRLAGVNTGELFF	TGTGCCAGCAGCTTCCGACTAGCGGGGGTGAACACCGGGGAGCTGTTTTTT
TRBV5-1	few	NA	TRBJ1-2	CASSFDRSYGFTF	TGTGCCAGCAGCTTTGACAGGAGCTATGGCTTCACCTTC
TRBV20-1	many	TRBD2	TRBJ2-1	CSGTGLAGGPYNEQFF	TGCAGCGGGACCGGACTAGCGGGAGGCCCATACAATGAGCAGTTCTTC
TRBV24-1	once	NA	TRBJ2-5	CATSDSRGARETQYF	TGTGCCACCAGTGATTCAAGGGGCGCACGGGAGACCCAGTACTTC
TRBV20-1	NA	TRBD2	TRBJ2-3	CTSGRSFSDTQYF	TGCACTAGCGGGAGATCCTTCTCAGATACGCAGTATTTT
TRBV28	NA	TRBD2	TRBJ2-7	CASSGASGSGEQYF	TGTGCCAGCAGCGGGGCTAGCGGGAGTGGCGAGCAGTACTTC
TRBV24-1	many	NA	TRBJ2-1	CATSDLRAGGGNEQFF	TGTGCCACCAGTGATTTGCGGGCAGGGGGAGGTAATGAGCAGTTCTTC
TRBV5-1	many	NA	TRBJ1-5	CASSLEGGGLNQPQHF	TGCGCCAGCAGCTTGGAGGGCGGGGGGCTCAATCAGCCCCAGCATTTT
TRBV12-3/TRBV12-4	many	NA	TRBJ2-1	CASTGGGAYNEQFF	TGTGCCAGCACCGGAGGGGGGGCCTACAATGAGCAGTTCTTC